This is a list of T cell receptor beta chains from one sample in a study of blood T cell repertoires in COVID-19. Sequenced by immunoSEQ multiplex PCR; TCRdb stores in-frame clones only, minus some. The sample records more than 150,000 clones, around 82% being singletons. The sample was peripheral blood. These receptors were obtained from a woman older than 75 with acute or convalescent COVID-19. The CDR3 runs from the conserved cysteine through the conserved F or W. A D gene is named only where the DNA matches it firmly. The size entry is marked missing in some rows and otherwise reads once, few, many or a size class.

DNA: TGTGCCAGTAGTATTGGCAGGGGGGTCTACGAGCAGTACTTC
CDR3: CASSIGRGVYEQYF
D: NA
size: once
V: TRBV19
J: TRBJ2-7

DNA: TGCGCCAGCAGCTCCACGCCGGGGGTAGCGGGTTCCTACGAGCAGTACTTC
CDR3: CASSSTPGVAGSYEQYF
D: TRBD2
size: few
V: TRBV5-1
J: TRBJ2-7

DNA: TGCGCCAGCAGCCCCCGGACCGGGACGGGAGCCAATGAGCAGTTCTTC
CDR3: CASSPRTGTGANEQFF
D: NA
size: NA
V: TRBV4-3
J: TRBJ2-1

DNA: TGTGCCAGCAAGAGGAGGGCCGGGACGGCGTCGGTGCAGTACTTC
CDR3: CASKRRAGTASVQYF
D: NA
size: NA
V: TRBV6-5
J: TRBJ2-7

DNA: TGTGCCATCAGTGCTCCAGGGGTGGGCGAGCAGTACTTC
CDR3: CAISAPGVGEQYF
D: NA
size: NA
V: TRBV10-3
J: TRBJ2-7

DNA: TGCGCCAGCAACCGGGGACTAGCGGGAGGTCAAGAGACCCAGTACTTC
CDR3: CASNRGLAGGQETQYF
D: TRBD2
size: NA
V: TRBV5-1
J: TRBJ2-5

DNA: TGTGCCAGCAGCCAAAGGGGGGGGAGCTATAGTAATTCACCCCTCCACTTT
CDR3: CASSQRGGSYSNSPLHF
D: NA
size: once
V: TRBV3-1/TRBV3-2
J: TRBJ1-6

DNA: TGTGCCAGCAGCCACCACAGGGGGGGCCAAGGGAACTACGAGCAGTACTTC
CDR3: CASSHHRGGQGNYEQYF
D: NA
size: NA
V: TRBV3-1/TRBV3-2
J: TRBJ2-7

DNA: TGTGCCAGCAGCTTATTCACGGGGGTGAACACCGGGGAGCTGTTTTTT
CDR3: CASSLFTGVNTGELFF
D: NA
size: NA
V: TRBV7-9
J: TRBJ2-2

DNA: TGTGCCAGCAGTGAACTAGGACAGGGGAACACTGAAGCTTTCTTT
CDR3: CASSELGQGNTEAFF
D: TRBD1
size: NA
V: TRBV6-1
J: TRBJ1-1

DNA: TGCGCCAGCTATCCTATTAGCGGGGTTGGGAATGAGCAGTTCTTC
CDR3: CASYPISGVGNEQFF
D: TRBD2
size: NA
V: TRBV5-1
J: TRBJ2-1

DNA: TGTGCCAGCAGTGTGGGGCGGCTATCGCTGTCGAACACTGAAGCTTTCTTT
CDR3: CASSVGRLSLSNTEAFF
D: NA
size: NA
V: TRBV2
J: TRBJ1-1

DNA: TGCGCCAGCAGCTTGTCAGATACAGGGGACACTGAAGCTTTCTTT
CDR3: CASSLSDTGDTEAFF
D: TRBD1
size: NA
V: TRBV5-1
J: TRBJ1-1

DNA: TGTGCCAGCAGCTTCACAGGGCAGACCTACAATGAGCAGTTCTTC
CDR3: CASSFTGQTYNEQFF
D: NA
size: NA
V: TRBV7-9
J: TRBJ2-1

DNA: TGTGCCAGTAGTGTCCGAGCCGAGACTAGCGGGAACCCCCACAATGAGCAGTTCTTC
CDR3: CASSVRAETSGNPHNEQFF
D: TRBD2
size: NA
V: TRBV19
J: TRBJ2-1

DNA: TGTGCCAGCAGCGCCCAGGGGTACGAGCAGTACTTC
CDR3: CASSAQGYEQYF
D: NA
size: NA
V: TRBV7-2
J: TRBJ2-7

DNA: TGTGCCAGCAGTGGAGAGGGAGGCACAGATACGCAGTATTTT
CDR3: CASSGEGGTDTQYF
D: NA
size: NA
V: TRBV6-4
J: TRBJ2-3

DNA: TGTGCCAGTAGTGCACAGGGCAGGGACTATGGCTACACCTTC
CDR3: CASSAQGRDYGYTF
D: NA
size: NA
V: TRBV19
J: TRBJ1-2

DNA: TGTGCCAGCAGCTTGGCGGGGTATCGGGTCGAGCAGTACTTC
CDR3: CASSLAGYRVEQYF
D: NA
size: NA
V: TRBV5-4
J: TRBJ2-7

DNA: TGTGCCAGCAGCTTGTCACTAGCGGGGGAGAACACCGGGGAGCTGTTTTTT
CDR3: CASSLSLAGENTGELFF
D: TRBD2
size: NA
V: TRBV13
J: TRBJ2-2

DNA: TGTGCCAGCAGCCGCGACAGGGATGAAAAACTGTTTTTT
CDR3: CASSRDRDEKLFF
D: TRBD1
size: once
V: TRBV2
J: TRBJ1-4

DNA: TGTGCCAGCAGTCCTACTTACACCGGGGAGCTGTTTTTT
CDR3: CASSPTYTGELFF
D: NA
size: NA
V: TRBV12-3/TRBV12-4
J: TRBJ2-2

DNA: TGTGCCAGTCCTTCCGGCGCGTCGGGGATTGGAAACACCATATATTTT
CDR3: CASPSGASGIGNTIYF
D: NA
size: once
V: TRBV19
J: TRBJ1-3

DNA: TGCGCCAGCAGCTTGGAGGACAGCAACTATGGCTACACCTTC
CDR3: CASSLEDSNYGYTF
D: NA
size: NA
V: TRBV5-1
J: TRBJ1-2

DNA: TGTGCCAGCTGGGACGGGGGTCCCAGCTCCTACGAGCAGTACTTC
CDR3: CASWDGGPSSYEQYF
D: NA
size: NA
V: TRBV6-4
J: TRBJ2-7

DNA: TGTGCCAGCAGCGTAGGGGCTGCCACGAGCACCGGGGAGCTGTTTTTT
CDR3: CASSVGAATSTGELFF
D: NA
size: once
V: TRBV9
J: TRBJ2-2

DNA: TGTGCCAGCTCACTCCAGTTACCCTCTGGAAACACCATATATTTT
CDR3: CASSLQLPSGNTIYF
D: NA
size: NA
V: TRBV18
J: TRBJ1-3

DNA: TGTGCCAGCAGCTTGGACAGGGGGGGGTATCAGCCCCAGCATTTT
CDR3: CASSLDRGGYQPQHF
D: TRBD1
size: NA
V: TRBV5-8
J: TRBJ1-5

DNA: TGTGCCAGTAGTATAAAAGGACAGGGTTCGTTCCACTATGGCTACACCTTC
CDR3: CASSIKGQGSFHYGYTF
D: TRBD1
size: NA
V: TRBV19
J: TRBJ1-2

DNA: TGTGCCAGCAGTACGCGACTAGCGGGAGCCTACGAGCAGTACTTC
CDR3: CASSTRLAGAYEQYF
D: TRBD2
size: few
V: TRBV27
J: TRBJ2-7